A selection of T cell receptor beta chains follows, all from one sample in a study of blood T cell repertoires in COVID-19. Here immunoSEQ multiplex PCR was the method, and the copy in TCRdb shows in-frame clones only, minus some. Of about 220,000 clones listed, about four fifths were seen once; the top ten hold about 8.9%. The sample taken for sequencing was peripheral blood. The source of these receptors is a woman aged 45-60 years with acute or convalescent COVID-19. Both conserved end residues are part of each CDR3. The order of the fields is V gene, J gene, D gene, CDR3 length, clone size, CDR3 DNA, CDR3 protein. A D gene is named only where the DNA matches it firmly. The size field is filled for only some rows; it gives once, few, many or a size class.

V: TRBV7-9
J: TRBJ2-3
D: TRBD2
length: 15
size: once
DNA: TGTGCCAGCAGCTCGGGACTACCTCTCACAGATACGCAGTATTTT
CDR3: CASSSGLPLTDTQYF

V: TRBV7-8
J: TRBJ1-4
D: -
length: 14
size: -
DNA: TGTGCCAGCAGCTTAGCGCCCGGTTATGAAAAACTGTTTTTT
CDR3: CASSLAPGYEKLFF

V: TRBV4-1
J: TRBJ2-5
D: TRBD2
length: 16
size: -
DNA: TGCGCCAGCAGCCAAGGACTAGCCGCCCGAACGGAGACCCAGTACTTC
CDR3: CASSQGLAARTETQYF

V: TRBV18
J: TRBJ2-5
D: TRBD1
length: 17
size: -
DNA: TGTGCCAGCTCACCGCCCGACAGGGCCTTCCATTCAGAGACCCAGTACTTC
CDR3: CASSPPDRAFHSETQYF

V: TRBV5-1
J: TRBJ2-7
D: -
length: 15
size: once
DNA: TGCGCCAGCAGGATATCAGTCGGTGGAGGCTACGAGCAGTACTTC
CDR3: CASRISVGGGYEQYF

V: TRBV15
J: TRBJ2-2
D: TRBD2
length: 15
size: -
DNA: TGTGCCACCAGCCGACTAGCGGGGAACACCGGGGAGCTGTTTTTT
CDR3: CATSRLAGNTGELFF

V: TRBV7-9
J: TRBJ2-1
D: -
length: 17
size: -
DNA: TGTGCCAGCAGAATGGTAGGGGGGAGGGCCCCCTACAATGAGCAGTTCTTC
CDR3: CASRMVGGRAPYNEQFF

V: TRBV5-1
J: TRBJ2-5
D: TRBD1
length: 16
size: once
DNA: TGCGCCAGCAGCTTGCTGACAGGGGGCTACCAAGAGACCCAGTACTTC
CDR3: CASSLLTGGYQETQYF

V: TRBV29-1
J: TRBJ2-1
D: -
length: 16
size: -
DNA: TGCAGCGTCCAAACCCCGGCCGCGGGGAGCCAGGATGAGCAGTTCTTC
CDR3: CSVQTPAAGSQDEQFF

V: TRBV28
J: TRBJ1-3
D: -
length: 16
size: few
DNA: TGTGCCAGCAGTTTATCATGGGACATGGACGGAAACACCATATATTTT
CDR3: CASSLSWDMDGNTIYF

V: TRBV5-1
J: TRBJ2-7
D: TRBD1
length: 15
size: -
DNA: TGCGCCAGCAGCTTTATGTGGGGGACAGCCTACGAGCAGTACTTC
CDR3: CASSFMWGTAYEQYF

V: TRBV29-1
J: TRBJ2-3
D: -
length: 12
size: -
DNA: TGCAGCGTGGACACTTCGTCAGATACGCAGTATTTT
CDR3: CSVDTSSDTQYF

V: TRBV19
J: TRBJ2-7
D: TRBD2
length: 13
size: -
DNA: TGTGCCAGTAGTAGGGCAGGGACTAACGAGCAGTACTTC
CDR3: CASSRAGTNEQYF

V: TRBV5-4
J: TRBJ2-1
D: TRBD2
length: 15
size: -
DNA: TGTGCCAGCAGCTGGACTAGACCCTACTACAATGAGCAGTTCTTC
CDR3: CASSWTRPYYNEQFF

V: TRBV29-1
J: TRBJ2-7
D: TRBD1
length: 13
size: -
DNA: TGCAGCGTTGCCACGGGACAGGACTACGAGCAGTACTTC
CDR3: CSVATGQDYEQYF

V: TRBV30
J: TRBJ2-5
D: TRBD2
length: 13
size: -
DNA: TGTGCCTGGAGTCTAGCGGGAGTTTTTTCCCAGTACTTC
CDR3: CAWSLAGVFSQYF

V: TRBV19
J: TRBJ2-1
D: TRBD2
length: 15
size: -
DNA: TGTGCCAGTAGCACCGGGACTAGCGGGAGCTATGAGCAGTTCTTC
CDR3: CASSTGTSGSYEQFF

V: TRBV6-5
J: TRBJ1-5
D: -
length: 14
size: -
DNA: TGTGCCAGCGCTGGGGGGGGGCTTGGTCAGCCCCAGCATTTT
CDR3: CASAGGGLGQPQHF

V: TRBV2
J: TRBJ1-2
D: -
length: 13
size: -
DNA: TGTGCCAGCAGTGCCGCCCAGTTCTATGGCTACACCTTC
CDR3: CASSAAQFYGYTF

V: TRBV4-2
J: TRBJ2-1
D: TRBD2
length: 16
size: -
DNA: TGTGCCAGCAGCCCGGAGGCGGGGGTCTCCTACAATGAGCAGTTCTTC
CDR3: CASSPEAGVSYNEQFF

V: TRBV6-2/TRBV6-3
J: TRBJ2-7
D: TRBD2
length: 18
size: -
DNA: TGTGCCAGCAGTTACCTACCTCGACTAGCGGGAGGGACCTACGAGCAGTACTTC
CDR3: CASSYLPRLAGGTYEQYF

V: TRBV27
J: TRBJ2-7
D: -
length: 12
size: -
DNA: TGTGCCAGCAGTTTACAGGGATACGAGCAGTACTTC
CDR3: CASSLQGYEQYF

V: TRBV29-1
J: TRBJ2-1
D: TRBD1
length: 13
size: once
DNA: TGCAGCGTTGATGTGACAGGGGCAAGCGAGCAGTTCTTC
CDR3: CSVDVTGASEQFF

V: TRBV3-1/TRBV3-2
J: TRBJ2-7
D: -
length: 13
size: -
DNA: TGTGCCAGCAGCGGGAGGAACTCCTACGAGCAGTACTTC
CDR3: CASSGRNSYEQYF

V: TRBV6-1
J: TRBJ1-6
D: -
length: 18
size: -
DNA: TGTGCCAGCAGTGAAATGAGGGCCGGGAGCTCCTATAATTCACCCCTCCACTTT
CDR3: CASSEMRAGSSYNSPLHF

V: TRBV2
J: TRBJ1-2
D: -
length: 10
size: -
DNA: TGTGCCAGGGACAGTTCTGGCTACACCTTC
CDR3: CARDSSGYTF

V: TRBV19
J: TRBJ1-2
D: -
length: 14
size: few
DNA: TGTGCCACCAGGATCCAGACGGATAACTATGGCTACACCTTC
CDR3: CATRIQTDNYGYTF

V: TRBV4-1
J: TRBJ1-1
D: -
length: 15
size: -
DNA: TGCGCCAGCAGCCTCGACAGTTTTGAACGGGTAGAAGCTTTCTTT
CDR3: CASSLDSFERVEAFF

V: TRBV28
J: TRBJ2-7
D: -
length: 13
size: -
DNA: TGTGCCAGCAGTCCCACAACCGGAGACGAGCAGTACTTC
CDR3: CASSPTTGDEQYF

V: TRBV24-1
J: TRBJ1-5
D: -
length: 14
size: -
DNA: TGTGCCACCAGTGATGCAGACTTTAATCGGCCCCAGCATTTT
CDR3: CATSDADFNRPQHF

V: TRBV24-1
J: TRBJ2-1
D: -
length: 16
size: -
DNA: TGTGCCACCAGTGATCTCGCCGCAGGGGAAGACAATGAGCAGTTCTTC
CDR3: CATSDLAAGEDNEQFF

V: TRBV15
J: TRBJ2-7
D: -
length: 15
size: few
DNA: TGTGCCACCAGCAGAGTAGCCGGGAGCCCCTACGAGCAGTACTTC
CDR3: CATSRVAGSPYEQYF

V: TRBV30
J: TRBJ1-3
D: TRBD1
length: 17
size: -
DNA: TGTGCCTGGAGTTATACAGGGGGAAGTTCCTCCGGAAACACCATATATTTT
CDR3: CAWSYTGGSSSGNTIYF

V: TRBV19
J: TRBJ2-1
D: -
length: 14
size: -
DNA: TGTGCCAGTAGTATTAACGGTCGTTTCAATGAGCAGTTCTTC
CDR3: CASSINGRFNEQFF

V: TRBV14
J: TRBJ1-2
D: -
length: 14
size: -
DNA: TGTGCCAGCAGCCAAGTTACGGGAGGCTATGGCTACACCTTC
CDR3: CASSQVTGGYGYTF

V: TRBV28
J: TRBJ1-2
D: -
length: 14
size: -
DNA: TGTGCCAGCAGTTCCCCGGGTCCCAACATTGGCTACACCTTC
CDR3: CASSSPGPNIGYTF

V: TRBV5-1
J: TRBJ1-6
D: -
length: 16
size: -
DNA: TGCGCCAGCAGCGTCGGACAGCTCCTAGCTAATTCACCCCTCCACTTT
CDR3: CASSVGQLLANSPLHF

V: TRBV6-5
J: TRBJ2-1
D: TRBD1
length: 15
size: -
DNA: TGTGCCAGCAGTTACGTAACAGGGGGTTACAATGAGCAGTTCTTC
CDR3: CASSYVTGGYNEQFF

V: TRBV29-1
J: TRBJ2-7
D: TRBD1
length: 13
size: -
DNA: TGCAGCGTTGAGGGACAGGGGGCGGGGGAGCAGTACTTC
CDR3: CSVEGQGAGEQYF

V: TRBV27
J: TRBJ2-1
D: TRBD2
length: 15
size: -
DNA: TGTGCCAGCAGCCTACTAGCGGCGATATACAATGAGCAGTTCTTC
CDR3: CASSLLAAIYNEQFF

V: TRBV5-5
J: TRBJ2-1
D: TRBD1
length: 15
size: -
DNA: TGTGCCAGCAGCTTCTCCGGACAGGGGAAGAATGAGCAGTTCTTC
CDR3: CASSFSGQGKNEQFF

V: TRBV14
J: TRBJ1-6
D: -
length: 15
size: -
DNA: TGTGCCAGCAGCCAAGCCCGGACAGATAATTCACCCCTCCACTTT
CDR3: CASSQARTDNSPLHF

V: TRBV27
J: TRBJ2-2
D: -
length: 12
size: -
DNA: TGTGCCAGCAGTCCTCAGACCGGGGAGCTGTTTTTT
CDR3: CASSPQTGELFF

V: TRBV29-1
J: TRBJ2-7
D: -
length: 11
size: -
DNA: TGCAGCGTTGATCAGGGACTTGAGCAGTACTTC
CDR3: CSVDQGLEQYF

V: TRBV18
J: TRBJ1-5
D: -
length: 14
size: few
DNA: TGTGCCAGCTCACCACCGCCCGGACAAGGACCCCAGCATTTT
CDR3: CASSPPPGQGPQHF

V: TRBV15
J: TRBJ1-5
D: TRBD1
length: 15
size: -
DNA: TGTGCCACCAGCAGAGATGCAGCAGGGGGTCAGCCCCAGCATTTT
CDR3: CATSRDAAGGQPQHF

V: TRBV18
J: TRBJ1-6
D: -
length: 17
size: -
DNA: TGTGCCAGCTCACCACCGAATCTGGTCGGGGTAAATTCACCCCTCCACTTT
CDR3: CASSPPNLVGVNSPLHF

V: TRBV6-1
J: TRBJ2-7
D: -
length: 15
size: -
DNA: TGTGCCAGCAGTCATCGACAACCAGAACGGTACGAGCAGTACTTC
CDR3: CASSHRQPERYEQYF